This TCR beta chain is drawn from a study of cytomegalovirus exposure and HLA in healthy donors. Sequencing used immunoSEQ multiplex PCR; TCRdb keeps in-frame clones, though not all of them. The sample comprises some 66,000 clones, approximately 97% of which are singletons, and roughly 1.6% rests with the top ten. About this clone: Its antigen is unidentified.

Notes on the study in general: Investigators reported 150 to 200 TCR beta chains as tied to cytomegalovirus. That first-cohort TCR clusters tended to co-occur in the 95 to 150 validation repertoires was found in a later analysis.

Germline CDR1 reads SEHNR; CDR2 reads FQNEAQ (reference sequence). This CDR3 contains 16 residues. With V trimmed by 5 bases and J by 4 bases, 10 bases remained unmatched. The origin of this receptor is a woman aged 18-29 years in good health and CMV-seropositive. The sample comprised PBMCs. The chain carries TRBV7-9 and TRBJ1-3, with TRBD1 identical over 8 bases. The CDR3 DNA reads as TGTGCCAGCAGCGAGCGACAGGGGATAGAAGGAAACACCATATATTTT. Encoded protein: CASSERQGIEGNTIYF.